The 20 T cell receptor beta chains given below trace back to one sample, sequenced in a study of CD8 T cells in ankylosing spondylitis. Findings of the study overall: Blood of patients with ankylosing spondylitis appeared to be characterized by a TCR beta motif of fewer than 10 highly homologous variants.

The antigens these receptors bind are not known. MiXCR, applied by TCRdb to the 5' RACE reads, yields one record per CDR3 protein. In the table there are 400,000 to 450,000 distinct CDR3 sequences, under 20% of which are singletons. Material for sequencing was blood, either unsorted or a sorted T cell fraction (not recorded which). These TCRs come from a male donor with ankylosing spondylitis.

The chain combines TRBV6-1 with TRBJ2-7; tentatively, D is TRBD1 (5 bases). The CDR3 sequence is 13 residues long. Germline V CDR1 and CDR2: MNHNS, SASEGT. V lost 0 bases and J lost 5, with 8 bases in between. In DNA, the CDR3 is TGTGCCAGCAGTGAAGCCAGGGTTGACGAGCAGTACTTC. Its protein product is CASSEARVDEQYF.

The CDR3 DNA reads TGTGCCACCAGCAGAGTTGGAGGGGGCTTATATGGCTACACCTTC. Translating gives CATSRVGGGLYGYTF. The chain uses TRBV15 and TRBJ1-2; TRBD1 aligns across 7 bases. J gave up 5 bases and V 1 base, and 7 bases lay outside the gene matches. Germline V gene data show CDR1 as LNHNV and CDR2 as YYDKDF (reference sequence). The CDR3 is 15 amino acids.

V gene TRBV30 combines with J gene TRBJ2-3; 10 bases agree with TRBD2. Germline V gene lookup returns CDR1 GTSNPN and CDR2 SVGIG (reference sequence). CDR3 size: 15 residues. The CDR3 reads CTTSGVQLITDTQYF. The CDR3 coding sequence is TGTACAACTAGCGGGGTCCAGCTCATCACAGATACGCAGTATTTT.

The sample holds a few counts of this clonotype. Written as DNA, the CDR3 is TGTGCCAGCAGCCCGATCCCCCCCACCTACGAGCAGTACTTC. Residues: CASSPIPPTYEQYF. The chain carries TRBV6-1 and TRBJ2-7, with no clear D. Germline assignment: CDR1 MNHNS and CDR2 SASEGT. This CDR3 is 14 amino acids long. V was cut by 6 bases and J by 2 bases, with 14 bases left in between.

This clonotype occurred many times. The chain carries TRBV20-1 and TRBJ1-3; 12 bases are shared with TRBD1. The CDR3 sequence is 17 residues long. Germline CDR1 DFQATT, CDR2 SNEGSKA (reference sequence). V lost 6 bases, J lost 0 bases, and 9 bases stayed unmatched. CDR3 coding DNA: TGCAGTGCCACGGGACAGGGGGCCACAGGCTCTGGAAACACCATATATTTT. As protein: CSATGQGATGSGNTIYF.

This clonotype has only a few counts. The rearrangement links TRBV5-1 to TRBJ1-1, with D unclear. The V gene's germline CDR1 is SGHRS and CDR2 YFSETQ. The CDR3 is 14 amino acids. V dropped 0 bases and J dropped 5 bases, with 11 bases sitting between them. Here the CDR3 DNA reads TGCGCCAGCAGCTTGGAGGCGGGAAGAACTGAAGCTTTCTTT. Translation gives CASSLEAGRTEAFF.

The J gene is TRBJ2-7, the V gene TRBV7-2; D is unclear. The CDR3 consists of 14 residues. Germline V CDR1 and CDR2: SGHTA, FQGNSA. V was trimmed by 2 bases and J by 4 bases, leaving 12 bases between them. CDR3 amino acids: CASSLTEPPYEQYF. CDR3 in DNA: TGTGCCAGCAGCTTAACCGAACCCCCTTACGAGCAGTACTTC. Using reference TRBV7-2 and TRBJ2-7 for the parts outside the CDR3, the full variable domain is GAGVSQSPSNKVTEKGKDVELRCDPISGHTALYWYRQSLGQGLEFLIYFQGNSAPDKSGLPSDRFSAERTGGSVSTLTIQRTQQEDSAVYLCASSLTEPPYEQYFGPGTRLTVT.

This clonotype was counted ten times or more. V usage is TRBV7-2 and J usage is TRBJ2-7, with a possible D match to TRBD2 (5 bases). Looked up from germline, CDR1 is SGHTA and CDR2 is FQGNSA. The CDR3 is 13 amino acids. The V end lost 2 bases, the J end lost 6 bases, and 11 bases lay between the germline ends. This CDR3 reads CASSLWGEGEQYF. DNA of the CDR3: TGTGCCAGCAGCTTATGGGGAGAGGGCGAGCAGTACTTC. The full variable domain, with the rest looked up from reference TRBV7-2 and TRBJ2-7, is GAGVSQSPSNKVTEKGKDVELRCDPISGHTALYWYRQSLGQGLEFLIYFQGNSAPDKSGLPSDRFSAERTGGSVSTLTIQRTQQEDSAVYLCASSLWGEGEQYFGPGTRLTVT.

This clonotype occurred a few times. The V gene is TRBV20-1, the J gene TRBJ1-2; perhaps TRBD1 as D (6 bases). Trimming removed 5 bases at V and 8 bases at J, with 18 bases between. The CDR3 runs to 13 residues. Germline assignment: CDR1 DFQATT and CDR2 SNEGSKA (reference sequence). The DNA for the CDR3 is TGCAGTGCTCCCGAATGGGGGCAAGACGGCTACACCTTC. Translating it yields CSAPEWGQDGYTF.

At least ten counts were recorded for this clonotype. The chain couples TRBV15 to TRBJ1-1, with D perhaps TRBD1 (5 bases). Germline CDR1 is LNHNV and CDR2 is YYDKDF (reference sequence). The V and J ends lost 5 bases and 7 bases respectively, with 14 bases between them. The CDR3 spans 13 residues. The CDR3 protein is CATSLRGEGEAFF. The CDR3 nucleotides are TGTGCCACCAGCCTAAGGGGTGAGGGTGAAGCTTTCTTT.

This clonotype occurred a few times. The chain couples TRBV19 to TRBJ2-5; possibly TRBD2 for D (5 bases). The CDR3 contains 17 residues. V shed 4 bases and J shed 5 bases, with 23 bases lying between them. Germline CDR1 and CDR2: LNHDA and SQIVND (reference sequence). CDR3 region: CASSTARAVGEKETQYF. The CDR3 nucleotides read TGTGCCAGTAGTACTGCGAGGGCAGTAGGAGAAAAGGAGACCCAGTACTTC. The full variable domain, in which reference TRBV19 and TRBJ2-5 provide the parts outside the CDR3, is DGGITQSPKYLFRKEGQNVTLSCEQNLNHDAMYWYRQDPGQGLRLIYYSQIVNDFQKGDIAEGYSVSREKKESFPLTVTSAQKNPTAFYLCASSTARAVGEKETQYFGPGTRLLVL.

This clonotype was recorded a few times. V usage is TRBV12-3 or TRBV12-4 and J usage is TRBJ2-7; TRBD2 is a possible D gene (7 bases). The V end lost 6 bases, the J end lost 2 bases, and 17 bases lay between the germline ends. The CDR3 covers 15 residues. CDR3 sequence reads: CASSPGRGATYEQYF. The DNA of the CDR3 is TGTGCCAGCAGCCCAGGGAGGGGGGCTACCTACGAGCAGTACTTC.

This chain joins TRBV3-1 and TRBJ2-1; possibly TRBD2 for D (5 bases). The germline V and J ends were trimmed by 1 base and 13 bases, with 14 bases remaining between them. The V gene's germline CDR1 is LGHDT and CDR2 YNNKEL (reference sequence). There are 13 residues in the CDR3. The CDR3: CASSQVVDSAQFF. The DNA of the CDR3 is TGTGCCAGCAGCCAAGTCGTGGACTCGGCCCAGTTCTTC.

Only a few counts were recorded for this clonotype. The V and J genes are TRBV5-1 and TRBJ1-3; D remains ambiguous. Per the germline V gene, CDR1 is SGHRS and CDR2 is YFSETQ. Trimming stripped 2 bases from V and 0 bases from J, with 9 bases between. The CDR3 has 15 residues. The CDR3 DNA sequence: TGCGCCAGCAGCTTATCGGGATTCTCTGGAAACACCATATATTTT. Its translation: CASSLSGFSGNTIYF.

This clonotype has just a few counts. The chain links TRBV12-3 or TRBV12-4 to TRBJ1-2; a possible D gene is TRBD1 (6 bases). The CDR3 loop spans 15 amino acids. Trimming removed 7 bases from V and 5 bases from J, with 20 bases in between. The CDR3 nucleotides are TGTGCCAGCACTCTAGGCACAGGGAGGGAGTATGGCTACACCTTC. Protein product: CASTLGTGREYGYTF.

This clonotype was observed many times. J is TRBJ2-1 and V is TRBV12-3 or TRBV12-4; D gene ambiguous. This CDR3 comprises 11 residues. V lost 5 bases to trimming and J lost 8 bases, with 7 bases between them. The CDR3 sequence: CASSRVDEQFF. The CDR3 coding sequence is TGTGCCAGCAGTCGAGTGGATGAGCAGTTCTTC.

CDR3 bases: TGTGCCAGCAGCTTGACTTGGACAGGGGCCACAGATACGCAGTATTTT. Translating gives CASSLTWTGATDTQYF. This rearrangement joins TRBV5-6 to TRBJ2-3, with TRBD1 identical over 9 bases. The CDR3 loop spans 16 amino acids. Germline V CDR1 and CDR2: SGHDT, YYEEEE. The V gene end was trimmed by 1 base and the J gene end by 2 bases; junction bases not matched to a gene: 5.

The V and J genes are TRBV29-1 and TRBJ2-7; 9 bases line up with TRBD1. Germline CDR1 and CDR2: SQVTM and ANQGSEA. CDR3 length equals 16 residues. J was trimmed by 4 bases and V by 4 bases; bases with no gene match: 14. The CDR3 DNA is TGCAGCGTTGGGGGGTTTGGGACAGGGATTTCTTACGAGCAGTACTTC. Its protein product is CSVGGFGTGISYEQYF.

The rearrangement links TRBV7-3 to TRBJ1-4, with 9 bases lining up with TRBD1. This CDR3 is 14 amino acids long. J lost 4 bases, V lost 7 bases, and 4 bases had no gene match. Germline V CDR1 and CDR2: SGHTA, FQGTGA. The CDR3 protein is CASMGQGDNEKLFF. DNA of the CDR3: TGTGCCAGCATGGGACAGGGCGATAATGAAAAACTGTTTTTT.

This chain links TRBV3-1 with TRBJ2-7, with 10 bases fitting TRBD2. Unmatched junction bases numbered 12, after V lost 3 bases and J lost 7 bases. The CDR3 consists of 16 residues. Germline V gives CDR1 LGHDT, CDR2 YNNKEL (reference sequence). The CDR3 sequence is CASSQGTSVRRGEQYF. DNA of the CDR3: TGTGCCAGCAGCCAGGGGACTAGCGTACGAAGGGGGGAGCAGTACTTC.